This T cell receptor (beta chain) is from a study of OX40 agonist ivuxolimab in advanced cancers. For the study at large: Patients were treated with intravenous ivuxolimab, dosed at 0.01 to 10 mg/kg and infused every 2 weeks. Patients with prior anti-PD-1, anti-PD-L1 or anti-CTLA-4 therapy were eligible; about 41% had some.

The V end was cut by 2 bases, the J end by 5 bases, with 6 bases between. The germline V gene has CDR1 MNHEY and CDR2 SVGAGI. This CDR3 region has 12 residues. As regards this clone: Its antigen is currently unknown.

The table came from immunoSEQ multiplex PCR; TCRdb's copy has only in-frame clones and leaves some out. The table has more than 100,000 clones, around 91% seen once. Regarding the study as a whole: Dose levels from 0.1 to 3.0 mg/kg saw CD4+ and CD8+ blood T cells expand clonally by week 6. Averaged across samples, CD8+ T cells carried more expanded clones than CD4+ did.

This clonotype was obtained from an adult with an advanced solid tumor such as melanoma, head and neck, liver or kidney cancer. This specimen was CD4+ or CD8+ T cells sorted from blood, taken in a trial of the OX40 agonist ivuxolimab. V is TRBV6-5 and J is TRBJ1-1; D is ambiguous. In DNA, the CDR3 is TGTGCCAGCAGTTACCTGGGGACTGAAGCTTTCTTT. Protein sequence: CASSYLGTEAFF.